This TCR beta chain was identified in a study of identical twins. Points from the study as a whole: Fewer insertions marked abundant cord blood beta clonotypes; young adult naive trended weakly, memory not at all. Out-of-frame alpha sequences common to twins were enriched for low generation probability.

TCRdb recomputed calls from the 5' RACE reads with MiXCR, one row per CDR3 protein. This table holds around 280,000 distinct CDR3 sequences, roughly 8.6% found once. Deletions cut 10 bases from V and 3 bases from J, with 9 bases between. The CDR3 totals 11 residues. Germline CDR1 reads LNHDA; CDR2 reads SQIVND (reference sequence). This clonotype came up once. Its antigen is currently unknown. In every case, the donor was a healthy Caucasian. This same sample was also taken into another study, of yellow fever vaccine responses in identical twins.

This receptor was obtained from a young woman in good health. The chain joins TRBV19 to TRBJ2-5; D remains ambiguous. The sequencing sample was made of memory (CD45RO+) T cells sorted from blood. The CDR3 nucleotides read TGTGCCAAGGAATCAAAAGAGACCCAGTACTTC. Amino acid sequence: CAKESKETQYF. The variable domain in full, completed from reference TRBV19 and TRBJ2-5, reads DGGITQSPKYLFRKEGQNVTLSCEQNLNHDAMYWYRQDPGQGLRLIYYSQIVNDFQKGDIAEGYSVSREKKESFPLTVTSAQKNPTAFYLCAKESKETQYFGPGTRLLVL.